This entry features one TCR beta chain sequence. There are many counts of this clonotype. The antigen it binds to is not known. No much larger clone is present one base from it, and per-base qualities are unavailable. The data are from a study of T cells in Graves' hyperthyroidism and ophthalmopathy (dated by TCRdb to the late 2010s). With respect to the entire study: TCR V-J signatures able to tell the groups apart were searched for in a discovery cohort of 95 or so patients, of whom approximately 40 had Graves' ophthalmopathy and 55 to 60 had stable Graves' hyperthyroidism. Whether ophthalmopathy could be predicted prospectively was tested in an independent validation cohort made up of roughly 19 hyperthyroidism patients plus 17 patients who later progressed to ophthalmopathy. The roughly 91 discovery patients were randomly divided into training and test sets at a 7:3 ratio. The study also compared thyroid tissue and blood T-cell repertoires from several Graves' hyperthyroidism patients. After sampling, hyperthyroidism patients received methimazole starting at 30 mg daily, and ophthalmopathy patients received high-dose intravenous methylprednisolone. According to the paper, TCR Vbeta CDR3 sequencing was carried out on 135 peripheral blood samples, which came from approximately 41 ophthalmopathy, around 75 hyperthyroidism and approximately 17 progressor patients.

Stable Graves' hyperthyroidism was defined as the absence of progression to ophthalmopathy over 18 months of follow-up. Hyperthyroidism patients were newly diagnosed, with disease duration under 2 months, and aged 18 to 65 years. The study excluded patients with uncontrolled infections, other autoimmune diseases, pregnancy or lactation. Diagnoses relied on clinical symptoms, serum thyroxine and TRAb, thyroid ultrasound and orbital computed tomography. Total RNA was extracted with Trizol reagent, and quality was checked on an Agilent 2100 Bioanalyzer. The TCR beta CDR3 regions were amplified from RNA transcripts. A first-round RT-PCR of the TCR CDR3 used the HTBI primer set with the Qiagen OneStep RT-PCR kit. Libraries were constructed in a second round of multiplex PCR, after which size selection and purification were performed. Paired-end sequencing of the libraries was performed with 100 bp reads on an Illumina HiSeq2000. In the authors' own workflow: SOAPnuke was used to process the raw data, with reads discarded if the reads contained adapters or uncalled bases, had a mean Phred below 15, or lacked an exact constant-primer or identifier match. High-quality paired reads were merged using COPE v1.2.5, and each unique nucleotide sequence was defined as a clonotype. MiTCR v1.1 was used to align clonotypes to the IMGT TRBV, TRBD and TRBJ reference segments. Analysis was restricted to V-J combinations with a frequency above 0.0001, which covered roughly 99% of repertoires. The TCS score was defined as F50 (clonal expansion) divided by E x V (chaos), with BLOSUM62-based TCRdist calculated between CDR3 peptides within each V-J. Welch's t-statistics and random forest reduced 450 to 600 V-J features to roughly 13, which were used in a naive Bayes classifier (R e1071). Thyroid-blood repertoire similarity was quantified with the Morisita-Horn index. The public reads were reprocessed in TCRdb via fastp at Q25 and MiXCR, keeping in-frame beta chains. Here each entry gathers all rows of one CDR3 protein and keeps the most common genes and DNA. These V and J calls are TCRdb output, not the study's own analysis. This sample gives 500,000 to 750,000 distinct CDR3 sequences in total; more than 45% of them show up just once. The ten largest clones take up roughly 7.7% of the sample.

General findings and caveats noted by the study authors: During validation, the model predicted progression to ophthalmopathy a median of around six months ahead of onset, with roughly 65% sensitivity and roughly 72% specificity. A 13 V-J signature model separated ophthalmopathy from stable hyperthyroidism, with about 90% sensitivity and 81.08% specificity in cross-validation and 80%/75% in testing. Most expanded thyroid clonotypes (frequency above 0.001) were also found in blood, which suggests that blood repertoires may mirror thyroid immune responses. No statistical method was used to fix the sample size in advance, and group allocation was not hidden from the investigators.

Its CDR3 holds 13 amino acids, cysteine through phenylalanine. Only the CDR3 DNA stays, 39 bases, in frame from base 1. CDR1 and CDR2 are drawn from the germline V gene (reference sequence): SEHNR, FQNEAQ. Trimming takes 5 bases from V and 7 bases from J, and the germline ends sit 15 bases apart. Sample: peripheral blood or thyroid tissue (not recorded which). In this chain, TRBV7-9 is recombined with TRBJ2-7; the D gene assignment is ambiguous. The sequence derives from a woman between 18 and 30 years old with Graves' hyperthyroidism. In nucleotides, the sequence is TGTGCCAGCAGCCCCTTCGGTGACAATGAGCAGTACTTC. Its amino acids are CASSPFGDNEQYF.